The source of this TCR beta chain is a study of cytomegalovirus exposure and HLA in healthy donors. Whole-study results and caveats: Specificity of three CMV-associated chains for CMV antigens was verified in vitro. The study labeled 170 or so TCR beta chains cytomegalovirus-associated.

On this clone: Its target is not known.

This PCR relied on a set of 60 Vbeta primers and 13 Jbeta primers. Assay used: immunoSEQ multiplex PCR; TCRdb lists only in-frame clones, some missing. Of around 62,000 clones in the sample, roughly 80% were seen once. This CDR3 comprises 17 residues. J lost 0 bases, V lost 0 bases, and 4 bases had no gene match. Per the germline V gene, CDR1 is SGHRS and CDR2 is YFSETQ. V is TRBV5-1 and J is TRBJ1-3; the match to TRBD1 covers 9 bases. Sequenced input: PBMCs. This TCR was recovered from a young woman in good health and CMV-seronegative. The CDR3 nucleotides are TGCGCCAGCAGCTTGGTGGGACAGGGCCACTCTGGAAACACCATATATTTT. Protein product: CASSLVGQGHSGNTIYF. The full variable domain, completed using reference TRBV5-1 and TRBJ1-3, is KAGVTQTPRYLIKTRGQQVTLSCSPISGHRSVSWYQQTPGQGLQFLFEYFSETQRNKGNFPGRFSGRQFSNSRSEMNVSTLELGDSALYLCASSLVGQGHSGNTIYFGEGSWLTVV.